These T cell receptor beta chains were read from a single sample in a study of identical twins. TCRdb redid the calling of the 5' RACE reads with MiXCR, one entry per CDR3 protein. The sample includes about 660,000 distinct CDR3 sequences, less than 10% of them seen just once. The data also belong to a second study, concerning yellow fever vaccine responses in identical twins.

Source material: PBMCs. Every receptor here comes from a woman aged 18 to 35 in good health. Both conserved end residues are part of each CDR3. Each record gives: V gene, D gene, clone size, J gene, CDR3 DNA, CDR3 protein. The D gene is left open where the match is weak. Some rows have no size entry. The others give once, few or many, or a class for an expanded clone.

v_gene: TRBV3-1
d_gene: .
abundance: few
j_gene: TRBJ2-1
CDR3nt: TGTGCCAGCAGCCAAGGGTTACGGAGCTTGGGGGATGAGCAGTTCTTC
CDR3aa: CASSQGLRSLGDEQFF

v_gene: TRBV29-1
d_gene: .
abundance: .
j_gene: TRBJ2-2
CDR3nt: TGCAGCGTTGGGGTAAATGACGGGGAGCTGTTTTTT
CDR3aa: CSVGVNDGELFF

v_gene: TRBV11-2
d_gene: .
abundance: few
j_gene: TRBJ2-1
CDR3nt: TGTGCCAGCAGCTTAGAGCGGTTACCTAGGGATGAGCAGTTCTTC
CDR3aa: CASSLERLPRDEQFF

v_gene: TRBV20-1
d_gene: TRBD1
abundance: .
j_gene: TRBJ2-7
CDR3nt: TGCAGTGCTAGGGGGACAGGGTTATCCTACGAGCAGTACTTC
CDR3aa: CSARGTGLSYEQYF

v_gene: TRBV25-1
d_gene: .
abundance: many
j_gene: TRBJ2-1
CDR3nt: TGTGCCAGCAGTAGTGCCGGGACGAATTACAATGAGCAGTTCTTC
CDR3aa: CASSSAGTNYNEQFF

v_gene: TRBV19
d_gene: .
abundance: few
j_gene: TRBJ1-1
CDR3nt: TGTGCCAGTAGCGGCATGACGAACACTGAAGCTTTCTTT
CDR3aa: CASSGMTNTEAFF

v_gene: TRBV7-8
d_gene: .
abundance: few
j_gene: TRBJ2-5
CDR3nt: TGTGCCAGCACCCTAAGTAGAGCGAAAGAGACCCAGTACTTC
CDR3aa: CASTLSRAKETQYF

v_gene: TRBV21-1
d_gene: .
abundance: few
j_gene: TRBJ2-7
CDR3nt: TGTGCCAGCCCCTGCCCTTACGAGCAGTACTTC
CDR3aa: CASPCPYEQYF

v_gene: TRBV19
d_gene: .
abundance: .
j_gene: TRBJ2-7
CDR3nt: TGTGCCAGTAGTATCACCGGGACCTCCTACGAGCAGTACTTC
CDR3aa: CASSITGTSYEQYF

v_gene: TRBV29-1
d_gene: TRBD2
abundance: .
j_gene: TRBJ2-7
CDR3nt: TGCAGCGTTGCCCGGGGAGGGCAGAGAGACGAGCAGTACTTC
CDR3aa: CSVARGGQRDEQYF

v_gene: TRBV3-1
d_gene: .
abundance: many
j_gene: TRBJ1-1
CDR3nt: TGTGCCAGCAGCCAAGATCTTTCAGAAGCTTTCTTT
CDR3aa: CASSQDLSEAFF

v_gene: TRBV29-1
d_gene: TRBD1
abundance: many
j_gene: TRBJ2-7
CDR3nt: TGCAGCGTTCGCCGCGCACCTGGACAGGACGGGCAGTACTTC
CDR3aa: CSVRRAPGQDGQYF

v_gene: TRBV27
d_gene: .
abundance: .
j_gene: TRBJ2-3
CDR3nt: TGTGCCAGCAGCATCAAGTCCCACAGCGTGGCAGATACGCAGTATTTT
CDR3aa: CASSIKSHSVADTQYF

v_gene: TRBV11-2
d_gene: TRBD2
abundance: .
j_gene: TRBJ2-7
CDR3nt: TGTGCCAGCAGCGGGGGCGGGGGTAGCGGGAGGGCCTCGCGAATTTACGAGCAGTACTTC
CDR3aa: CASSGGGGSGRASRIYEQYF

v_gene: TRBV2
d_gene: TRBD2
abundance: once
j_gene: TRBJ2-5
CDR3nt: TGTGCCAGCAGCCGCGCAAAGACTAGCGGGGGACAAGAGACCCAGTACTTC
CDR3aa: CASSRAKTSGGQETQYF

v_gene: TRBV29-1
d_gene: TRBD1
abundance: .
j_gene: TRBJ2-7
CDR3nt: TGCAGCGTTGATATTATGACGGGGACAGGGGCCTACGAGCAGTACTTC
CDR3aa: CSVDIMTGTGAYEQYF

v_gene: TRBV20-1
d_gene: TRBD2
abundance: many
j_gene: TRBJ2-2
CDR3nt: TGCAGTGCTGCTAGCGGAAACACCGGGGAGCTGTTTTTT
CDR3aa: CSAASGNTGELFF

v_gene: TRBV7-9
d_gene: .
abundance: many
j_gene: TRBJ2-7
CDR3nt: TGTGCCAGCAGCCCTTTCGGGCCGACCTACGAGCAGTACTTC
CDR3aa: CASSPFGPTYEQYF

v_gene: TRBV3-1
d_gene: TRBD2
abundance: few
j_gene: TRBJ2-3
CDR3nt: TGTGCCAGCAGCCAAGCAGCGGGGGAAACAGATACGCAGTATTTT
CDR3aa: CASSQAAGETDTQYF

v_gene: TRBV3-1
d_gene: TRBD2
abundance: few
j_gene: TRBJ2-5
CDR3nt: TGTGCCAGCAGCCAAGATCTTGGGCTAGCGGGAGTAGAGACCCAGTACTTC
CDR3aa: CASSQDLGLAGVETQYF

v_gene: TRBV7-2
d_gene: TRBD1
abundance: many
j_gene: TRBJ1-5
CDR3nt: TGTGCCAGCAGCACGACAGGGGGCAATCAGCCCCAGCATTTT
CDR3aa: CASSTTGGNQPQHF

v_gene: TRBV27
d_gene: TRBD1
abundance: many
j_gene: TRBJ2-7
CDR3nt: TGTGCCAGCAGTCCCAAGACAGGGGGCAACTACGAGCAGTACTTC
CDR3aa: CASSPKTGGNYEQYF

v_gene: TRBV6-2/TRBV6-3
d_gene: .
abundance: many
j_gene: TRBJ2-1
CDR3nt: TGTGCCAGCAGTCACCTACCCCGGGACAAAAATGAGCAGTTCTTC
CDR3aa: CASSHLPRDKNEQFF

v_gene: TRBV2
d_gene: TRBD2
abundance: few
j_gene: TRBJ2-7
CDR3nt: TGTGCCAGCAGTGAAACCGGGACTACCTACGAGCAGTACTTC
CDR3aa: CASSETGTTYEQYF

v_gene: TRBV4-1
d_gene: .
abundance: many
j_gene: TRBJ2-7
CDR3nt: TGCGCCAGCAGCCTTCAGGAACAGGGATTGGACGAGCAGTACTTC
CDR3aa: CASSLQEQGLDEQYF

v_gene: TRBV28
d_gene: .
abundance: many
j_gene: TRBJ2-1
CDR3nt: TGTGCCAGCAGTTTATTAGCCCCTTTCCCCTCTAGGCCCAGGAATGAGCAGTTCTTC
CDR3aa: CASSLLAPFPSRPRNEQFF

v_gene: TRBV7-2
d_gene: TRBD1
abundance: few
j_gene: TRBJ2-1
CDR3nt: TGTGCCAGCAGCCTCAAGACAGGGGGCGCCTACAATGAGCAGTTCTTC
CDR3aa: CASSLKTGGAYNEQFF

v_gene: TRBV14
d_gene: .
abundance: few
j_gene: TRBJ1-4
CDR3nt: TGTGCCAGCAGCCAAGTCTTTTCACAGCCTGAAGGAAAACTGTTTTTT
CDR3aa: CASSQVFSQPEGKLFF

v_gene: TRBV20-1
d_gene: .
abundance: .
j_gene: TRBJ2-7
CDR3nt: TGCAGTGCTAGCAATTCTGGTAACTACGAGCAGTACTTC
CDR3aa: CSASNSGNYEQYF

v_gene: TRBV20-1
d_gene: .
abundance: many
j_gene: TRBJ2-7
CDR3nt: TGCAGTGCTCCCAGGGATTCCCACGAGCAGTACTTC
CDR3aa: CSAPRDSHEQYF

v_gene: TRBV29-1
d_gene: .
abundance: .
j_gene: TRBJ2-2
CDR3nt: TGCAGCGGCACGGGAACCGGGGAGCTGTTTTTT
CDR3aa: CSGTGTGELFF

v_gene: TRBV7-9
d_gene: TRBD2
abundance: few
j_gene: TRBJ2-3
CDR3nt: TGTGCCAGCACCCTGGGACTAGCGGGAGGGAAAGATACGCAGTATTTT
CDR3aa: CASTLGLAGGKDTQYF

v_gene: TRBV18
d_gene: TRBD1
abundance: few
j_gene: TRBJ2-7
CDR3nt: TGTGCCAGCAGCCACCTAGGGGACAGCTCCTACGAGCAGTACTTC
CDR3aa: CASSHLGDSSYEQYF

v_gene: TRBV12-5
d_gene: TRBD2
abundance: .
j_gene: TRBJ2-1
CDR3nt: TGTGCTAGTGGTCCTGGACTAGCGGATATATACAATGAGCAGTTCTTC
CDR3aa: CASGPGLADIYNEQFF

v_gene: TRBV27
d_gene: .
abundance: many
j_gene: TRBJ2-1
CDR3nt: TGTGCCAGCAGGGTCTACAATGAGCAGTTCTTC
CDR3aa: CASRVYNEQFF

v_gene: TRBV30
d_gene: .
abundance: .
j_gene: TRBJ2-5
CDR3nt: TGTGCCTGGAGTGAGGTCGGAACATTGGGGACCCAGTACTTC
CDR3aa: CAWSEVGTLGTQYF

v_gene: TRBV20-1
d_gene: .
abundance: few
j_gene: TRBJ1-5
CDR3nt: TGCAGTGCTAGTTCCTGGACTGTGGAGAATCAGCCCCAGCATTTT
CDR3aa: CSASSWTVENQPQHF

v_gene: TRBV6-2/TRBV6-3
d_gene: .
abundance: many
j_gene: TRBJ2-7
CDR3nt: TGTGCCAGCGGAGGGATGAGGGAGCAGTACTTC
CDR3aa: CASGGMREQYF

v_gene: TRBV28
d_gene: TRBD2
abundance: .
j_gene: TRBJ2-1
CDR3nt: TGTGCCAGCAGTTTATTCCGGAGGACTAGTGGCTATGAGCAGTTCTTC
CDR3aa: CASSLFRRTSGYEQFF

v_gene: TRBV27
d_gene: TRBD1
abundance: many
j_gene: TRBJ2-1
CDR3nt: TGTGCCAGCAGTTTAAAAGACAGGGTCTTTAGAGATGAGCAGTTCTTC
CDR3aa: CASSLKDRVFRDEQFF

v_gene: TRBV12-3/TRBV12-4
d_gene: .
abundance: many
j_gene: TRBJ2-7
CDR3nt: TGTGCCAGCAGTTCCTCTGGGACCGACCCCTACGAGCAGTACTTC
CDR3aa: CASSSSGTDPYEQYF

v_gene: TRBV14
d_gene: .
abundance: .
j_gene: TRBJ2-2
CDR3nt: TGTGCCAGCAGCCAAGCCGGACAGCGCCGGGCCGGGGAGCTGTTTTTT
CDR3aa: CASSQAGQRRAGELFF

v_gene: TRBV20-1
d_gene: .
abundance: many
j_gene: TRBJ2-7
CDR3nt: TGCAGTGCTAGAGATCCCACCGGGACGGGGCTTTACGAGCAGTACTTC
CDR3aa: CSARDPTGTGLYEQYF

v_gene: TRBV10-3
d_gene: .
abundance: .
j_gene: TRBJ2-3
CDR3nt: TGTGCCATCAGTGAGGGGCGGGGGCCGACAGATACGCAGTATTTT
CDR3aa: CAISEGRGPTDTQYF

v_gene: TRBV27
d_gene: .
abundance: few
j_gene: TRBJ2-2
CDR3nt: TGTGCCAGCAGTTCGGGGGTTGGCCGGGAGCTGTTTTTT
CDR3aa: CASSSGVGRELFF